This TCR beta chain was identified in a study of vaccination effects on CD4 cells after COVID-19. For the study at large: Two convalescent patients gave samples 16 days and one week before vaccination.

This clone has just a few counts. Its specificity is unknown. TCRdb's copy holds only in-frame clones and misses some; the assay was immunoSEQ multiplex PCR. The sample lists approximately 40,000 clones; approximately 73% were seen once. The germline gives CDR1 LGHNA, CDR2 YSLEER. The CDR3 runs 15 residues. Trimming took 2 bases from V and 7 from J; bases not matched to a gene: 5. Study observations and caveats: Clones of infection and vaccine origin contracted markedly late after vaccination.

Viral peptide pool expansion of antigen-specific CD4+ T cells preceded sequencing in the ViraFEST assay. Isolation of CD4+ T cells took place after more than 9 days of culture. The infection with SARS-CoV-2 (confirmed by PCR) occurred in this person between March and December 2020. Fewer than 2.5 million PBMC were seeded per well and grown in the presence of about 9 IU/ml IL-2 and 8.5 to 10 ug/ml peptides. The sequence was collected from a human donor who had a prior SARS-CoV-2 infection. Sample: CD4+ T cells from PBMCs cultured with a peptide pool, taken before COVID-19 vaccination. V and J are TRBV4-3 and TRBJ1-6, with 7 bases lining up with TRBD1. CDR3 nucleotide sequence: TGCGCCAGCAGCCAACAACAGGGGCGCAATTCACCCCTCCACTTT. As protein: CASSQQQGRNSPLHF.